This T cell receptor beta chain appears in the sequencing data of a study of blood T cell repertoires in COVID-19. Study-wide background: Spain, Italy and the United States supplied samples that represented acute and convalescent COVID-19. PBMCs, B-cell-depleted T cells, or T cells were the source of the cDNA or gDNA that made up the material.

This clone was recorded once. Germline CDR1 SEHNR, CDR2 FQNEAQ (reference sequence). After removal of 0 bases from V and 5 bases from J, the junction contained 6 bases not matched to a gene. The length of the CDR3 is 15 residues. Per the authors' pipeline: Nucleated cell number was recorded as an estimate derived from reference gene primer amplification. Assay: immunoSEQ multiplex PCR; the TCRdb copy retains only in-frame clones and omits some. That table is the source of V, J and clone size, and D and trimming were worked out from the DNA. The table shows under 200,000 clones, with 86% occurring only once.

The J gene is TRBJ1-2, the V gene TRBV7-9, with 7 bases matching TRBD1. What was sequenced was peripheral blood. This clonotype originated in a woman aged 70 to 79 with acute or convalescent COVID-19. The DNA for the CDR3 is TGTGCCAGCAGCTTAGCGGTGGGACAGATTTATGGCTACACCTTC. As protein: CASSLAVGQIYGYTF.